The rows below give T cell receptor beta chains drawn from one sample of a study of blood T cell repertoires in COVID-19. This table comes from immunoSEQ multiplex PCR, and its TCRdb copy is limited to in-frame clones, with some not included. This table holds roughly 130,000 clones, about 85% found once. Sequenced input: peripheral blood. Every receptor here comes from a human donor with COVID-19, enrolled during active disease. The donor label of this sample is uncertain. The CDR3 runs from the conserved cysteine through the conserved F or W. The D gene is left open where the match is weak. Not every row has a clone size; where given, it reads once, few, many or a size class.

clone_size: NA
v_call: TRBV11-2
d_call: TRBD2
j_call: TRBJ2-7
cdr3_aa: CASSLESTGLAGVSYF
cdr3_nt: TGTGCCAGCAGCTTAGAATCCACGGGACTAGCGGGAGTAAGCTACTTC

clone_size: once
v_call: TRBV7-2
d_call: NA
j_call: TRBJ2-1
cdr3_aa: CASSLPVVHNEQFF
cdr3_nt: TGTGCCAGCAGCTTACCGGTGGTCCACAATGAGCAGTTCTTC

clone_size: NA
v_call: TRBV10-3
d_call: TRBD2
j_call: TRBJ2-2
cdr3_aa: CAISPSATSGGAITGELFF
cdr3_nt: TGTGCCATCAGCCCCTCCGCGACTAGCGGGGGGGCCATAACCGGGGAGCTGTTTTTT

clone_size: NA
v_call: TRBV25-1
d_call: NA
j_call: TRBJ2-3
cdr3_aa: CASSESGGKTDTQYF
cdr3_nt: TGTGCCAGCAGTGAATCCGGCGGGAAGACAGATACGCAGTATTTT

clone_size: NA
v_call: TRBV11-2
d_call: NA
j_call: TRBJ2-7
cdr3_aa: CASGQGRAHEQYF
cdr3_nt: TGTGCCAGCGGTCAAGGCAGGGCCCACGAGCAGTACTTC

clone_size: NA
v_call: TRBV5-1
d_call: NA
j_call: TRBJ2-5
cdr3_aa: CASSLDSPAEETQYF
cdr3_nt: TGCGCCAGCAGCTTGGATTCCCCCGCCGAGGAGACCCAGTACTTC

clone_size: once
v_call: TRBV10-1
d_call: NA
j_call: TRBJ1-1
cdr3_aa: CASSESVENTEAFF
cdr3_nt: TGCGCCAGCAGTGAGTCGGTAGAAAACACTGAAGCTTTCTTT

clone_size: NA
v_call: TRBV5-1
d_call: NA
j_call: TRBJ1-2
cdr3_aa: CASSLDRSNYGYTF
cdr3_nt: TGCGCCAGCAGCCTCGACAGGTCCAACTATGGCTACACCTTC

clone_size: NA
v_call: TRBV30
d_call: NA
j_call: TRBJ1-5
cdr3_aa: CAWSQGLSNQPQHF
cdr3_nt: TGTGCCTGGAGTCAGGGATTGAGCAATCAGCCCCAGCATTTT

clone_size: NA
v_call: TRBV2
d_call: TRBD1
j_call: TRBJ1-1
cdr3_aa: CASREDRDYTEAFF
cdr3_nt: TGTGCCAGCAGAGAGGACAGGGACTACACTGAAGCTTTCTTT

clone_size: NA
v_call: TRBV2
d_call: TRBD1
j_call: TRBJ1-4
cdr3_aa: CASSPWDRSGEKLFF
cdr3_nt: TGTGCCAGCAGTCCTTGGGACAGGTCTGGTGAAAAACTGTTTTTT

clone_size: NA
v_call: TRBV3-1/TRBV3-2
d_call: NA
j_call: TRBJ1-2
cdr3_aa: CASSQDMAGAGGYTF
cdr3_nt: TGTGCCAGCAGCCAAGATATGGCGGGGGCCGGAGGCTACACCTTC

clone_size: NA
v_call: TRBV7-2
d_call: NA
j_call: TRBJ1-1
cdr3_aa: CASSLGHRNTEAFF
cdr3_nt: TGTGCCAGCAGCTTAGGGCACCGGAACACTGAAGCTTTCTTT

clone_size: NA
v_call: TRBV9
d_call: NA
j_call: TRBJ2-5
cdr3_aa: CASSRSQGQGETQYF
cdr3_nt: TGTGCCAGCAGCCGATCTCAAGGGCAGGGAGAGACCCAGTACTTC

clone_size: NA
v_call: TRBV19
d_call: TRBD1
j_call: TRBJ1-6
cdr3_aa: CASTPGTGNSPLHF
cdr3_nt: TGTGCCAGTACCCCCGGGACAGGGAATTCACCCCTCCACTTT

clone_size: NA
v_call: TRBV7-6
d_call: NA
j_call: TRBJ2-1
cdr3_aa: CASSPGGDNEQFF
cdr3_nt: TGTGCCAGCAGCCCCGGCGGGGACAATGAGCAGTTCTTC

clone_size: NA
v_call: TRBV28
d_call: NA
j_call: TRBJ2-5
cdr3_aa: CASSWGAEETQYF
cdr3_nt: TGTGCCAGCAGTTGGGGAGCGGAAGAGACCCAGTACTTC

clone_size: NA
v_call: TRBV9
d_call: TRBD2
j_call: TRBJ2-1
cdr3_aa: CASSVGSSGYNEQFF
cdr3_nt: TGTGCCAGCAGCGTAGGGTCTAGCGGCTACAATGAGCAGTTCTTC

clone_size: once
v_call: TRBV7-9
d_call: NA
j_call: TRBJ2-1
cdr3_aa: CASSYYRETGYNEQFF
cdr3_nt: TGTGCCAGCAGCTACTACAGGGAGACGGGCTACAATGAGCAGTTCTTC

clone_size: NA
v_call: TRBV7-9
d_call: TRBD2
j_call: TRBJ2-7
cdr3_aa: CAGGGRGSTYEQYF
cdr3_nt: TGTGCCGGCGGCGGGCGGGGGAGTACCTACGAGCAGTACTTC

clone_size: NA
v_call: TRBV29-1
d_call: TRBD1
j_call: TRBJ1-1
cdr3_aa: CSVESGGAFF
cdr3_nt: TGCAGCGTTGAATCAGGGGGGGCTTTCTTT

clone_size: few
v_call: TRBV6-6
d_call: TRBD2
j_call: TRBJ2-7
cdr3_aa: CASRTRRGVPYEQYF
cdr3_nt: TGTGCCAGCCGGACCCGGCGGGGGGTCCCGTACGAGCAGTACTTC

clone_size: NA
v_call: TRBV27
d_call: TRBD1
j_call: TRBJ1-2
cdr3_aa: CASSLRSGGRGYTF
cdr3_nt: TGTGCCAGCAGTTTACGGTCAGGGGGCCGTGGCTACACCTTC

clone_size: NA
v_call: TRBV5-1
d_call: NA
j_call: TRBJ1-5
cdr3_aa: CASSLAGYSNQPQHF
cdr3_nt: TGCGCCAGCAGCTTGGCAGGGTACAGCAATCAGCCCCAGCATTTT

clone_size: NA
v_call: TRBV12-3/TRBV12-4
d_call: NA
j_call: TRBJ1-3
cdr3_aa: CASRQGTGNTIYF
cdr3_nt: TGTGCCAGCAGACAGGGTACAGGAAACACCATATATTTT

clone_size: once
v_call: TRBV14
d_call: NA
j_call: TRBJ2-5
cdr3_aa: CASSQDIVETQYF
cdr3_nt: TGTGCCAGCAGCCAAGATATTGTAGAGACCCAGTACTTC

clone_size: NA
v_call: TRBV7-9
d_call: NA
j_call: TRBJ2-7
cdr3_aa: CASSPTGYEQYF
cdr3_nt: TGTGCCAGCAGCCCAACGGGCTACGAGCAGTACTTC

clone_size: NA
v_call: TRBV10-2
d_call: NA
j_call: TRBJ1-1
cdr3_aa: CASSDRELHEAFF
cdr3_nt: TGCGCCAGCAGTGACCGGGAGCTACACGAAGCTTTCTTT

clone_size: NA
v_call: TRBV7-9
d_call: NA
j_call: TRBJ1-1
cdr3_aa: CASSLSGGTEAFF
cdr3_nt: TGTGCCAGCAGCTTGAGTGGGGGGACTGAAGCTTTCTTT

clone_size: NA
v_call: TRBV18
d_call: NA
j_call: TRBJ1-3
cdr3_aa: CASSPSTDSGNTIYF
cdr3_nt: TGTGCCAGCTCACCTAGTACAGACTCTGGAAACACCATATATTTT

clone_size: NA
v_call: TRBV10-3
d_call: NA
j_call: TRBJ1-6
cdr3_aa: CAVSAGSYNSPLHF
cdr3_nt: TGTGCCGTCTCGGCCGGGTCGTATAATTCACCCCTCCACTTT

clone_size: NA
v_call: TRBV7-9
d_call: TRBD1
j_call: TRBJ1-6
cdr3_aa: CASSWDRASPLHF
cdr3_nt: TGTGCCAGCAGCTGGGACAGGGCTTCACCCCTCCACTTT

clone_size: NA
v_call: TRBV4-1
d_call: TRBD2
j_call: TRBJ2-5
cdr3_aa: CASSQDFSGGVRTQYF
cdr3_nt: TGCGCCAGCAGCCAAGATTTTAGCGGGGGGGTAAGGACCCAGTACTTC

clone_size: NA
v_call: TRBV11-3
d_call: TRBD2
j_call: TRBJ2-7
cdr3_aa: CASSWTSPSYEQYF
cdr3_nt: TGTGCCAGCAGCTGGACTAGCCCCTCCTACGAGCAGTACTTC

clone_size: NA
v_call: TRBV3-1/TRBV3-2
d_call: NA
j_call: TRBJ1-3
cdr3_aa: CASSPGFGSGNTIYF
cdr3_nt: TGTGCCAGCAGCCCAGGATTTGGATCTGGAAACACCATATATTTT

clone_size: NA
v_call: TRBV3-1/TRBV3-2
d_call: NA
j_call: TRBJ2-5
cdr3_aa: CASSQVQGGTQYF
cdr3_nt: TGTGCCAGCAGCCAAGTCCAGGGGGGTACCCAGTACTTC

clone_size: NA
v_call: TRBV2
d_call: TRBD1
j_call: TRBJ1-4
cdr3_aa: CASSGQGQGDIEKLFF
cdr3_nt: TGTGCCAGCAGTGGGCAGGGACAGGGGGACATTGAAAAACTGTTTTTT

clone_size: few
v_call: TRBV9
d_call: NA
j_call: TRBJ2-7
cdr3_aa: CASSVGLSYEQYF
cdr3_nt: TGTGCCAGCAGCGTAGGACTGTCCTACGAGCAGTACTTC

clone_size: NA
v_call: TRBV29-1
d_call: TRBD1
j_call: TRBJ2-1
cdr3_aa: CSVVVEDRYNEQFF
cdr3_nt: TGCAGCGTTGTGGTGGAGGACAGGTACAATGAGCAGTTCTTC

clone_size: few
v_call: TRBV2
d_call: TRBD1
j_call: TRBJ1-2
cdr3_aa: CASSPQGYGYTF
cdr3_nt: TGTGCCAGCAGTCCACAGGGGTATGGCTACACCTTC

clone_size: NA
v_call: TRBV12-2
d_call: NA
j_call: TRBJ2-1
cdr3_aa: CASRPPRGAYNEQFF
cdr3_nt: TGTGCAAGTCGCCCCCCCCGGGGGGCCTACAATGAGCAGTTCTTC

clone_size: NA
v_call: TRBV27
d_call: NA
j_call: TRBJ1-5
cdr3_aa: CASSLWRNQPQHF
cdr3_nt: TGTGCCAGCAGTTTATGGCGGAATCAGCCCCAGCATTTT

clone_size: NA
v_call: TRBV5-1
d_call: TRBD2
j_call: TRBJ2-1
cdr3_aa: CASSSGLASYNEQFF
cdr3_nt: TGCGCCAGCAGCTCGGGACTAGCTTCCTACAATGAGCAGTTCTTC

clone_size: NA
v_call: TRBV4-1
d_call: NA
j_call: TRBJ2-7
cdr3_aa: CASSQDQDAGASYEQYF
cdr3_nt: TGCGCCAGCAGCCAAGACCAGGATGCAGGGGCATCCTACGAGCAGTACTTC

clone_size: NA
v_call: TRBV10-3
d_call: NA
j_call: TRBJ1-2
cdr3_aa: CAISDTGRGVYGYTF
cdr3_nt: TGTGCCATCAGTGACACAGGGCGGGGGGTCTATGGCTACACCTTC

clone_size: NA
v_call: TRBV9
d_call: TRBD1
j_call: TRBJ2-7
cdr3_aa: CASSVSGQGLGEQYF
cdr3_nt: TGTGCCAGCAGCGTGTCCGGACAGGGGTTAGGCGAGCAGTACTTC

clone_size: few
v_call: TRBV4-2
d_call: NA
j_call: TRBJ1-6
cdr3_aa: CASSQDEEGGSPLHF
cdr3_nt: TGTGCCAGCAGCCAAGATGAGGAGGGCGGTTCACCCCTCCACTTT

clone_size: NA
v_call: TRBV5-4
d_call: TRBD1
j_call: TRBJ1-1
cdr3_aa: CASRPDRGDTEAFF
cdr3_nt: TGTGCCAGCAGGCCCGACAGGGGAGACACTGAAGCTTTCTTT

clone_size: NA
v_call: TRBV28
d_call: TRBD1
j_call: TRBJ1-2
cdr3_aa: CASRPLGTGALGYTF
cdr3_nt: TGTGCCAGCAGGCCTCTCGGGACAGGGGCGTTAGGCTACACCTTC

clone_size: few
v_call: TRBV27
d_call: TRBD1
j_call: TRBJ1-1
cdr3_aa: CASRQGGYNPEAFF
cdr3_nt: TGTGCCAGCAGACAGGGGGGCTACAACCCTGAAGCTTTCTTT

clone_size: NA
v_call: TRBV3-1/TRBV3-2
d_call: NA
j_call: TRBJ1-6
cdr3_aa: CASALTGPYNSPLHF
cdr3_nt: TGTGCCAGCGCCCTGACAGGCCCCTATAATTCACCCCTCCACTTT

clone_size: NA
v_call: TRBV5-1
d_call: NA
j_call: TRBJ2-2
cdr3_aa: CASSLGTENTGELFF
cdr3_nt: TGCGCCAGCAGCTTGGGAACAGAGAACACCGGGGAGCTGTTTTTT

clone_size: NA
v_call: TRBV7-3
d_call: TRBD2
j_call: TRBJ2-1
cdr3_aa: CASSLAGAIGNEQFF
cdr3_nt: TGTGCCAGCAGCTTAGCGGGAGCAATCGGCAATGAGCAGTTCTTC